This T cell receptor (beta chain) was observed in a study of identical twins. TCRdb independently ran MiXCR on the 5' RACE reads; one entry per CDR3 protein. The sample shows 300,000 or so distinct CDR3 sequences, more than 8% of them seen only once. Study-level results: Twins' surplus sharing was weaker for beta out-of-frame sequences. Out-of-frame alpha sequences shared by twins were enriched for low generation probability.

The germline V gene encodes CDR1 ENHRY and CDR2 SYGVKD. The CDR3 consists of 13 residues. In its sample, this clonotype was seen a few times. No antigen is known for it. A much larger clone is a single base away; this may be a read error. This same sample was also taken into another study, of yellow fever vaccine responses in identical twins.

This clonotype originated in a woman younger than 35 in good health. The rearrangement uses TRBV10-3 and TRBJ2-5, with D unclear. The sequencing sample was made of CD8+ T cells sorted from blood. The CDR3 sequence is CAISESPQGTQYF. The DNA of the CDR3 is TGTGCCATCAGTGAATCCCCACAAGGGACCCAGTACTTC.